This T cell receptor beta chain was recovered during a study of cytomegalovirus exposure and HLA in healthy donors. Study details: Of the donors genotyped, approximately 410 in all, 81% fell in the Caucasian-associated ancestry cluster.

Both 60 Vbeta primers and 13 Jbeta primers went into the PCR. Repertoires were generated with immunoSEQ multiplex PCR, while TCRdb's copy carries only in-frame clones and drops some. The top ten clones hold more than 2.5% of a sample with over 150,000 clones, about three quarters of them seen once. This clone was seen a handful of times. What it recognizes is unknown. Findings and limits, study-wide: Across donors, sequencing depth was assumed by presence/absence analyses to be roughly uniform. Cytomegalovirus status was reportedly diagnosed by the classifier with high sensitivity and specificity. The authors listed 150 to 200 TCR beta chains as cytomegalovirus-associated.

This TCR came from a woman aged 25 to 45 in good health and CMV-seronegative. Sequenced: PBMCs.

The CDR3 nucleotides are TGTGCCAGCAGTGAAGTTGGAAGGGGGATTGCTGAAGCTTTCTTT. Its translation: CASSEVGRGIAEAFF. The genes are TRBV2 and TRBJ1-1; possibly TRBD1 for D (6 bases). Trimming removed 1 base from V and 6 bases from J, with 15 bases in between. CDR1 is SNHLY, CDR2 FYNNEI, per germline. The length of the CDR3 is 15 residues.